The clone carrying this T cell receptor (beta chain) was found many times. Produced via immunoSEQ multiplex PCR; TCRdb's table is partial and in-frame only. Found here are fewer than 60,000 clones, no singletons; the ten largest cover about 2%. The entry originates in a study of T cell clonality in common variable immunodeficiency. Source material: peripheral blood mononuclear cells. This clonotype was sampled from a person between 18 and 75 years old in good health.

The sequenced part of the CDR3 DNA is TGTGCCAGCAGTGACAGGGGAAGGAATGAG. Encoded protein: CASSDRGRNE. The full CDR3 protein reads CASSDRGRNEQFF. The chain uses TRBV6-2 or TRBV6-3 and TRBJ2-1, with 8 bases matching TRBD1. Read coverage stops 3 residues before the CDR3 terminus; the germline J gene supplies the remainder. V lost 5 bases, J lost 7 bases, and 4 bases stayed unmatched. Germline V lookup: CDR1 MNHEY, CDR2 SVGEGT. This CDR3 has 13 amino acids.